A selection of T cell receptor beta chains follows, all from one sample in a study of blood T cell repertoires in COVID-19. TCRdb's copy holds only in-frame clones and misses some; the assay was immunoSEQ multiplex PCR. Counted here are about 75,000 clones, around 89% occurring once; the ten biggest clones make up about 20%. The sample was peripheral blood. These receptor sequences come from a human donor in a cohort sampled during active COVID-19. Each CDR3 is given with its conserved first and last residue. A D gene is named only where the DNA matches it firmly. For some rows the clone size is stated as once, few or many, or as a class when expanded; others skip it.

V gene: TRBV6-1; J gene: TRBJ1-2; clone size: -; D gene: TRBD1; CDR3 protein: CASSEGQGANYGYTF; CDR3 DNA: TGTGCCAGCAGTGAGGGGCAGGGGGCTAACTATGGCTACACCTTC
V gene: TRBV19; J gene: TRBJ2-1; clone size: -; D gene: TRBD2; CDR3 protein: CASSKTSGGPYNEQFF; CDR3 DNA: TGTGCCAGTAGTAAGACTAGCGGGGGGCCCTACAATGAGCAGTTCTTC
V gene: TRBV27; J gene: TRBJ2-1; clone size: -; D gene: -; CDR3 protein: CASSLYPVNEQFF; CDR3 DNA: TGTGCCAGCAGTTTATACCCAGTCAATGAGCAGTTCTTC
V gene: TRBV12-3/TRBV12-4; J gene: TRBJ2-5; clone size: -; D gene: TRBD1; CDR3 protein: CASSLGQKETQYF; CDR3 DNA: TGTGCCAGCAGCTTGGGACAGAAAGAGACCCAGTACTTC
V gene: TRBV18; J gene: TRBJ2-7; clone size: -; D gene: TRBD1; CDR3 protein: CASSPTVGTGASYEQYF; CDR3 DNA: TGTGCCAGCTCACCGACCGTGGGGACAGGCGCTTCCTACGAGCAGTACTTC
V gene: TRBV28; J gene: TRBJ2-7; clone size: -; D gene: TRBD1; CDR3 protein: CASRTLGTGGYEQYF; CDR3 DNA: TGTGCCAGCAGAACCCTCGGGACAGGGGGCTACGAGCAGTACTTC
V gene: TRBV7-8; J gene: TRBJ2-3; clone size: -; D gene: -; CDR3 protein: CASNGGRHTDTQYF; CDR3 DNA: TGTGCCAGCAATGGCGGCCGCCACACAGATACGCAGTATTTT
V gene: TRBV5-6; J gene: TRBJ1-1; clone size: -; D gene: -; CDR3 protein: CASSLGRLNTEAFF; CDR3 DNA: TGTGCCAGCAGCTTGGGCAGATTGAACACTGAAGCTTTCTTT
V gene: TRBV7-9; J gene: TRBJ1-1; clone size: few; D gene: -; CDR3 protein: CASSLVAGFFNTEAFF; CDR3 DNA: TGTGCCAGCAGCTTAGTGGCAGGGTTTTTTAACACTGAAGCTTTCTTT
V gene: TRBV6-5; J gene: TRBJ1-5; clone size: large; D gene: -; CDR3 protein: CASSYSADQPQHF; CDR3 DNA: TGTGCCAGCAGTTACTCGGCCGATCAGCCCCAGCATTTT
V gene: TRBV19; J gene: TRBJ2-1; clone size: -; D gene: TRBD2; CDR3 protein: CATSLSGRVYNEQFF; CDR3 DNA: TGTGCCACCTCCCTGAGCGGGAGGGTCTACAATGAGCAGTTCTTC
V gene: TRBV7-2; J gene: TRBJ2-7; clone size: -; D gene: -; CDR3 protein: CASSLWSSNSYEQYF; CDR3 DNA: TGTGCCAGCAGCTTATGGAGTAGCAACTCCTACGAGCAGTACTTC
V gene: TRBV9; J gene: TRBJ2-7; clone size: -; D gene: TRBD2; CDR3 protein: CASSGSRASGNPSSYEQYF; CDR3 DNA: TGTGCCAGCAGCGGCTCCCGCGCTAGCGGGAACCCCTCCTCCTACGAGCAGTACTTC
V gene: TRBV29-1; J gene: TRBJ2-1; clone size: -; D gene: -; CDR3 protein: CSVQGGTYNEQFF; CDR3 DNA: TGCAGCGTGCAGGGGGGCACCTACAATGAGCAGTTCTTC
V gene: TRBV9; J gene: TRBJ2-2; clone size: -; D gene: TRBD1; CDR3 protein: CASSVGTGGTAGELFF; CDR3 DNA: TGTGCCAGCAGCGTAGGGACAGGGGGAACGGCCGGGGAGCTGTTTTTT
V gene: TRBV6-5; J gene: TRBJ2-7; clone size: -; D gene: TRBD1; CDR3 protein: CASSPTTGAYEQYF; CDR3 DNA: TGTGCCAGCAGTCCTACGACAGGGGCCTACGAGCAGTACTTC
V gene: TRBV28; J gene: TRBJ2-1; clone size: -; D gene: TRBD2; CDR3 protein: CASSPLAGSRSYNEQFF; CDR3 DNA: TGTGCCAGCAGTCCCTTAGCGGGATCCCGCTCCTACAATGAGCAGTTCTTC
V gene: TRBV6-1; J gene: TRBJ2-1; clone size: -; D gene: -; CDR3 protein: CASSDYRSIRNEQFF; CDR3 DNA: TGTGCCAGCAGTGATTACAGGTCGATCCGCAATGAGCAGTTCTTC
V gene: TRBV7-8; J gene: TRBJ2-3; clone size: once; D gene: -; CDR3 protein: CASSIRGSTDTQYF; CDR3 DNA: TGTGCCAGCAGCATAAGGGGAAGCACAGATACGCAGTATTTT
V gene: TRBV29-1; J gene: TRBJ2-1; clone size: -; D gene: TRBD1; CDR3 protein: CSAIQGGSYNEQFF; CDR3 DNA: TGCAGCGCTATACAGGGGGGATCGTACAATGAGCAGTTCTTC
V gene: TRBV28; J gene: TRBJ2-7; clone size: -; D gene: TRBD1; CDR3 protein: CASSLPDFDRGHEQYF; CDR3 DNA: TGTGCCAGCAGTCTACCCGACTTTGACAGGGGCCACGAGCAGTACTTC
V gene: TRBV6-6; J gene: TRBJ2-7; clone size: many; D gene: TRBD2; CDR3 protein: CASSSGRVYEQYF; CDR3 DNA: TGTGCCAGCAGTTCAGGGAGGGTCTACGAGCAGTACTTC
V gene: TRBV28; J gene: TRBJ1-5; clone size: -; D gene: -; CDR3 protein: CASSPRGGPNQPQHF; CDR3 DNA: TGTGCCAGCAGCCCTAGGGGGGGGCCCAATCAGCCCCAGCATTTT
V gene: TRBV6-4; J gene: TRBJ2-1; clone size: -; D gene: TRBD2; CDR3 protein: CASSDSAGGWNEQFF; CDR3 DNA: TGTGCCAGCAGTGACTCAGCGGGAGGGTGGAATGAGCAGTTCTTC
V gene: TRBV6-5; J gene: TRBJ2-3; clone size: -; D gene: -; CDR3 protein: CASRQGHPTDTQYF; CDR3 DNA: TGTGCCAGCAGACAGGGTCACCCCACAGATACGCAGTATTTT
V gene: TRBV3-1/TRBV3-2; J gene: TRBJ1-6; clone size: -; D gene: -; CDR3 protein: CASSHPGSLSSPLHF; CDR3 DNA: TGTGCCAGCAGCCATCCAGGGTCTTTAAGTTCACCCCTCCACTTT
V gene: TRBV7-2; J gene: TRBJ2-5; clone size: -; D gene: TRBD1; CDR3 protein: CASSLHRGQETQYF; CDR3 DNA: TGTGCCAGCAGCTTACACAGGGGTCAAGAGACCCAGTACTTC
V gene: TRBV5-6; J gene: TRBJ2-2; clone size: -; D gene: -; CDR3 protein: CASSLIPGQNTGELFF; CDR3 DNA: TGTGCCAGCAGCTTGATTCCGGGACAAAACACCGGGGAGCTGTTTTTT
V gene: TRBV4-3; J gene: TRBJ2-1; clone size: -; D gene: -; CDR3 protein: CASSQERGGGPYEQFF; CDR3 DNA: TGCGCCAGCAGCCAAGAACGAGGGGGGGGGCCTTATGAGCAGTTCTTC
V gene: TRBV6-5; J gene: TRBJ2-2; clone size: -; D gene: -; CDR3 protein: CASTPGPNTGELFF; CDR3 DNA: TGTGCCAGCACTCCGGGTCCGAACACCGGGGAGCTGTTTTTT
V gene: TRBV5-4; J gene: TRBJ2-1; clone size: -; D gene: -; CDR3 protein: CASSLETVGSEQFF; CDR3 DNA: TGTGCCAGCAGCTTGGAAACAGTTGGGAGTGAGCAGTTCTTC
V gene: TRBV28; J gene: TRBJ2-1; clone size: -; D gene: -; CDR3 protein: CASSSPPLSSRGEQFF; CDR3 DNA: TGTGCCAGCAGTTCCCCCCCATTGAGTAGTCGGGGTGAGCAGTTCTTC
V gene: TRBV27; J gene: TRBJ1-6; clone size: -; D gene: -; CDR3 protein: CASSLSQGWSPLHF; CDR3 DNA: TGTGCCAGCAGTTTATCGCAGGGTTGGTCACCCCTCCACTTT
V gene: TRBV2; J gene: TRBJ2-1; clone size: -; D gene: TRBD2; CDR3 protein: CASSQWASGINEQFF; CDR3 DNA: TGTGCCAGCAGTCAGTGGGCTAGCGGGATTAATGAGCAGTTCTTC
V gene: TRBV6-1; J gene: TRBJ1-3; clone size: -; D gene: -; CDR3 protein: CASSETERANPGNTIYF; CDR3 DNA: TGTGCCAGCAGTGAGACAGAAAGGGCCAACCCTGGAAACACCATATATTTT
V gene: TRBV18; J gene: TRBJ1-6; clone size: -; D gene: TRBD1; CDR3 protein: CASSRGQGPPTNSPLHF; CDR3 DNA: TGTGCCAGCTCACGGGGACAGGGGCCTCCAACTAATTCACCCCTCCACTTT
V gene: TRBV6-5; J gene: TRBJ1-1; clone size: few; D gene: TRBD1; CDR3 protein: CASSYRRTGTEAFF; CDR3 DNA: TGTGCCAGCAGTTATAGACGGACAGGAACTGAAGCTTTCTTT
V gene: TRBV6-2/TRBV6-3; J gene: TRBJ1-1; clone size: -; D gene: -; CDR3 protein: CASSKTPRSYEQTEAFF; CDR3 DNA: TGTGCCAGCAGCAAAACCCCACGTTCGTATGAGCAAACTGAAGCTTTCTTT
V gene: TRBV12-5; J gene: TRBJ2-2; clone size: -; D gene: -; CDR3 protein: CASGMQGYGELFF; CDR3 DNA: TGTGCTAGTGGGATGCAGGGGTACGGGGAGCTGTTTTTT
V gene: TRBV29-1; J gene: TRBJ2-4; clone size: -; D gene: -; CDR3 protein: CSVGGSAIGIQYF; CDR3 DNA: TGCAGCGTCGGGGGATCGGCAATAGGCATTCAGTACTTC
V gene: TRBV11-2; J gene: TRBJ2-5; clone size: once; D gene: TRBD2; CDR3 protein: CASSLGLAGRWETQYF; CDR3 DNA: TGTGCCAGCAGCTTAGGGCTAGCGGGGCGGTGGGAGACCCAGTACTTC
V gene: TRBV27; J gene: TRBJ1-1; clone size: -; D gene: -; CDR3 protein: CASTRADGNTEAFF; CDR3 DNA: TGTGCCAGCACCAGGGCGGACGGCAACACTGAAGCTTTCTTT
V gene: TRBV24-1; J gene: TRBJ1-1; clone size: -; D gene: -; CDR3 protein: CATSDPPGGSNTEAFF; CDR3 DNA: TGTGCCACCAGTGATCCCCCGGGGGGCTCGAACACTGAAGCTTTCTTT
V gene: TRBV14; J gene: TRBJ1-3; clone size: once; D gene: -; CDR3 protein: CASSLYAAAFESIYF; CDR3 DNA: TGTGCCAGCAGCCTCTACGCGGCCGCGTTCGAGTCCATATATTTT
V gene: TRBV18; J gene: TRBJ1-1; clone size: -; D gene: TRBD1; CDR3 protein: CASSPLPGGEAFF; CDR3 DNA: TGTGCCAGCTCTCCCTTACCAGGGGGCGAAGCTTTCTTT
V gene: TRBV3-1/TRBV3-2; J gene: TRBJ2-7; clone size: -; D gene: TRBD2; CDR3 protein: CASSQGTSRYEQYF; CDR3 DNA: TGTGCCAGCAGCCAAGGGACTAGCCGGTACGAGCAGTACTTC
V gene: TRBV7-3; J gene: TRBJ2-1; clone size: -; D gene: -; CDR3 protein: CASSPRQVRGNEQFF; CDR3 DNA: TGTGCCAGCAGCCCCCGACAGGTGAGAGGCAATGAGCAGTTCTTC
V gene: TRBV5-1; J gene: TRBJ2-7; clone size: -; D gene: TRBD1; CDR3 protein: CASSSRQGAYEQYF; CDR3 DNA: TGCGCCAGCAGCTCCAGACAGGGGGCCTACGAGCAGTACTTC
V gene: TRBV28; J gene: TRBJ2-7; clone size: once; D gene: TRBD1; CDR3 protein: CASSTPGQGAYEQYF; CDR3 DNA: TGTGCCAGCAGTACTCCGGGACAGGGGGCTTACGAGCAGTACTTC
V gene: TRBV5-1; J gene: TRBJ2-7; clone size: -; D gene: TRBD2; CDR3 protein: CASSELAVTYEQYF; CDR3 DNA: TGCGCCAGCAGCGAACTAGCGGTAACCTACGAGCAGTACTTC
V gene: TRBV7-9; J gene: TRBJ1-3; clone size: -; D gene: TRBD1; CDR3 protein: CASSSKKPGQGTGNTIYF; CDR3 DNA: TGTGCCAGCAGCTCTAAGAAACCGGGACAGGGGACTGGAAACACCATATATTTT
V gene: TRBV7-2; J gene: TRBJ1-1; clone size: few; D gene: -; CDR3 protein: CASSFRGLARFGRLEAFF; CDR3 DNA: TGTGCCAGCAGCTTTCGGGGGTTGGCTAGATTTGGTAGGCTTGAAGCTTTCTTT
V gene: TRBV28; J gene: TRBJ1-2; clone size: once; D gene: -; CDR3 protein: CASSSNGYTF; CDR3 DNA: TGTGCCAGCAGCAGTAATGGCTACACCTTC
V gene: TRBV12-3/TRBV12-4; J gene: TRBJ2-2; clone size: -; D gene: -; CDR3 protein: CASSLSGPGELFF; CDR3 DNA: TGTGCCAGCAGTTTAAGTGGCCCCGGGGAGCTGTTTTTT